The 10 T cell receptor beta chains reported below all come from one sample, sequenced in a study of radiation and T cells in renal cell carcinoma. The method was immunoSEQ multiplex PCR; TCRdb's version includes in-frame clones alone and lacks a portion of them. Counted here are around 77,000 clones, less than 85% occurring once; the ten biggest clones make up more than 2%. Indicated time point: blood 4 weeks post-SBRT, at nephrectomy. Treatment denoted: 15 Gy SBRT to primary tumor, nephrectomy 4 weeks later. The sequenced sample was blood, obtained from a patient whose treatment included radiotherapy and nephrectomy. The receptors were gathered from a woman aged 55-70 years with renal cell carcinoma.

This chain connects TRBV5-6 to TRBJ1-3; D is unresolved. V was clipped by 4 bases and J by 0 bases, with 14 bases between them. Germline-derived CDR1 and CDR2 are SGHDT and YYEEEE. This CDR3 spans 16 amino acids. The CDR3: CASSRLGRNSGNTIYF. The DNA of the CDR3 is TGTGCCAGCAGCCGTCTCGGGAGGAACTCTGGAAACACCATATATTTT.

This clone came up once. J is TRBJ2-3 and V is TRBV21-1. TRBV21-1 is listed as a pseudogene. CDR3 length: 8 amino acids. This chain's CDR3 is CSTDTQYF. As DNA, the CDR3 is TGTAGCACAGATACGCAGTATTTT.

The gene calls are TRBV2 and TRBJ2-7; the D gene could be TRBD1 or TRBD2 (5 bases each). CDR1 SNHLY and CDR2 FYNNEI come from the germline V gene. The CDR3 totals 16 residues. V lost 6 bases and J 5 bases, leaving 23 bases between the germline ends. The CDR3 here is CASSDPGTSTTDEQYF. The CDR3 DNA reads TGTGCCAGCAGCGATCCCGGGACCTCGACGACGGACGAGCAGTACTTC. Variable domain in full (rest from reference TRBV2 and TRBJ2-7): EPEVTQTPSHQVTQMGQEVILRCVPISNHLYFYWYRQILGQKVEFLVSFYNNEISEKSEIFDDQFSVERPDGSNFTLKIRSTKLEDSAMYFCASSDPGTSTTDEQYFGPGTRLTVT.

Concerning this clone itself: Other DNA sequences in the sample encode the same CDR3. The CDR3 DNA sequence: TGTGCCAGTAGTATAGATCGGAGTTACGAGCAGTACTTC. Its protein is CASSIDRSYEQYF. The chain recombines TRBV19 with TRBJ2-7; D is unresolved. The CDR3 runs to 13 residues. V shed 0 bases and J shed 4 bases, with 7 bases lying between them. In germline, CDR1 is LNHDA, CDR2 SQIVND (reference sequence).

Comment on this clone: Other nucleotide sequences in the sample specify the same CDR3. The chain carries TRBV30 and TRBJ2-1; D gene uncertain. Trimming removed 2 bases at V and 10 bases at J, with 9 bases between. This CDR3 spans 11 amino acids. Germline-derived CDR1 and CDR2 are GTSNPN and SVGIG (reference sequence). The CDR3, as DNA: TGTGCCTGGAGTCCCCCCGGAGAGCAGTTCTTC. Protein: CAWSPPGEQFF.

The gene calls are TRBV18 and TRBJ1-5; no reliable D call. CDR3 length: 14 amino acids. In germline, CDR1 is KGHSH, CDR2 LQKENI. V was pared by 2 bases and J by 4 bases, with 9 bases between. The CDR3 bases are TGTGCCAGCTCACCAATTGCCGGGAATCAGCCCCAGCATTTT. Encoded protein: CASSPIAGNQPQHF.

This clone was picked up a small number of times. The CDR3 protein is CASSLASGLNNQPQHF. CDR3 coding DNA: TGTGCCAGCAGCTTAGCCTCCGGGTTAAACAATCAGCCCCAGCATTTT. The chain is built from TRBV7-9 and TRBJ1-5; no definite D call. Germline-derived CDR1 and CDR2 are SEHNR and FQNEAQ (reference sequence). The CDR3 length is 16 residues. Trimming cost V 0 bases and J 3 bases, with 12 bases left between them.

V and J are TRBV6-1 and TRBJ2-1; 8 bases align to TRBD2. Unmatched junction bases numbered 3, after V lost 3 bases and J lost 2 bases. CDR3 size: 15 residues. Germline CDR1 is MNHNS and CDR2 is SASEGT. CDR3 region: CASSDSGGAYNEQFF. CDR3 DNA sequence: TGTGCCAGCAGTGACTCCGGGGGGGCCTACAATGAGCAGTTCTTC.

The V call is TRBV7-9, the J call TRBJ1-5; D unresolved. V was trimmed by 3 bases and J by 6 bases, leaving 6 bases between them. Germline V lookup: CDR1 SEHNR, CDR2 FQNEAQ (reference sequence). The CDR3 loop spans 12 amino acids. CDR3 in DNA: TGTGCCAGCAGCTTGGAGGGTCAGCCCCAGCATTTT. The encoded protein is CASSLEGQPQHF.

The chain has TRBV5-4 and TRBJ2-7, with a weak D call TRBD2 (6 bases). CDR1 and CDR2 (germline): SGHNT, YYREEE (reference sequence). This CDR3 region has 17 residues. V lost 0 bases and J lost 2, with 18 bases in between. CDR3 amino acids: CASSLGGTVFTTYEQYF. The CDR3 nucleotides read TGTGCCAGCAGCTTGGGCGGGACCGTTTTTACTACCTACGAGCAGTACTTC.